This TCR beta chain was documented in a study of CD8 T cells in ankylosing spondylitis. Study results and caveats: A TCR beta motif of several highly homologous variants appeared characteristic of ankylosing spondylitis blood.

From the 5' RACE reads, TCRdb called clonotypes with MiXCR, one entry per CDR3 protein. The data show under 850,000 distinct CDR3 sequences, around 17% seen once. This clonotype was seen at least ten times. The antigen remains unidentified. The TCR was taken from a male donor with ankylosing spondylitis. The sequenced sample consisted of blood, either unsorted or a sorted T cell fraction (not recorded which).

The CDR3 loop is CSVSLGGIGTGELFF. The CDR3 nucleotides read TGCAGCGTTAGCTTAGGTGGGATCGGGACCGGGGAGCTGTTTTTT. V is TRBV29-1 and J is TRBJ2-2; D is ambiguous. The CDR3 loop spans 15 amino acids. Germline V gives CDR1 SQVTM, CDR2 ANQGSEA. Trimming pared 5 bases from V and 5 bases from J, leaving 18 bases between.